This T cell receptor (beta chain) was retrieved from a study of blood T cell repertoires in COVID-19. Study summary: Samples representing acute and convalescent COVID-19 were sourced from the United States, Italy and Spain.

Sequencing used immunoSEQ multiplex PCR; TCRdb keeps in-frame clones, though not all of them. The profile shows roughly 80,000 clones, 77% of them singletons. V gave up 3 bases and J gave up 4 bases, with 6 bases separating them. The CDR3 contains 12 residues. The germline gives CDR1 MNHNS, CDR2 SASEGT. V is TRBV6-1 and J is TRBJ1-1; no firm D call. What was sequenced was peripheral blood. The receptor was isolated from a human donor in a cohort sampled during active COVID-19. The CDR3 is CASSEGGTEAFF. The CDR3 region has the DNA TGTGCCAGCAGTGAGGGAGGCACTGAAGCTTTCTTT.